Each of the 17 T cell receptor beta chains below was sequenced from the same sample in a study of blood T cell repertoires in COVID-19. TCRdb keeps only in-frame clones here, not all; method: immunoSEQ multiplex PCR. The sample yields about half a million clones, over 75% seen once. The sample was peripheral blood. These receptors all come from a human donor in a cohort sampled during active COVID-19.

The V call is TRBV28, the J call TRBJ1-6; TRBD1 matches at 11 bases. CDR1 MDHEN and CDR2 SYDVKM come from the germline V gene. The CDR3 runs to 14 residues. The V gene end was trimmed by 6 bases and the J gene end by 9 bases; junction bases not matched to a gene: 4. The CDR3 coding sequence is TGTGCCAGCAGACCCGGGACAGGGGGTTCACCCCTCCACTTT. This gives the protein CASRPGTGGSPLHF.

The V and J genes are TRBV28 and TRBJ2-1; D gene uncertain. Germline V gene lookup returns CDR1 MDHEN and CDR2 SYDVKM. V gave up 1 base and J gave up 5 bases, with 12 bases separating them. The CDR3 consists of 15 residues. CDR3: CASSLLVGRNNEQFF. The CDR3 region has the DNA TGTGCCAGCAGTTTATTGGTTGGCAGGAACAATGAGCAGTTCTTC. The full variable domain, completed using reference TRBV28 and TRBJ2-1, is DVKVTQSSRYLVKRTGEKVFLECVQDMDHENMFWYRQDPGLGLRLIYFSYDVKMKEKGDIPEGYSVSREKKERFSLILESASTNQTSMYLCASSLLVGRNNEQFFGPGTRLTVL.

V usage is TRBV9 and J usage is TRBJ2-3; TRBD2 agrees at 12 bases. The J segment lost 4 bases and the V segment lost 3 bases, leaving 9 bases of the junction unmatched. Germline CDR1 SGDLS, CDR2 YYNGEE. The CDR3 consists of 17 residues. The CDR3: CASSGTRLAGAADTQYF. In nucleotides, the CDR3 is TGTGCCAGCAGCGGGACCCGACTAGCGGGAGCAGCAGATACGCAGTATTTT.

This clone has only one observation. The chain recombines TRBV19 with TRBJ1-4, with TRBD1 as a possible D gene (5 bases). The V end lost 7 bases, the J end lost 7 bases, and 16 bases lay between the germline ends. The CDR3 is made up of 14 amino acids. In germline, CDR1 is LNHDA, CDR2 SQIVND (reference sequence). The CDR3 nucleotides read TGTGCCAGTACCGGGTATGGAGGGACTGAAAAACTGTTTTTT. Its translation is CASTGYGGTEKLFF.

CDR3 in amino acids: CASSPTGPEGYGYTF. In DNA form, the CDR3 reads TGTGCCAGCTCACCGACGGGCCCAGAGGGCTATGGCTACACCTTC. The chain carries TRBV18 and TRBJ1-2; D is ambiguous. Germline V gene lookup returns CDR1 KGHSH and CDR2 LQKENI. The CDR3 contains 15 residues. V was pared by 3 bases and J by 4 bases, with 15 bases between.

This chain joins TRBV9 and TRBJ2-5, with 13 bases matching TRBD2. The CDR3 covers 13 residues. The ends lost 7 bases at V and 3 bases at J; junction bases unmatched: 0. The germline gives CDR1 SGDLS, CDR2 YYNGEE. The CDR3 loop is CASGTSGKETQYF. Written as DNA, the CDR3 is TGTGCCAGCGGGACTAGCGGGAAAGAGACCCAGTACTTC. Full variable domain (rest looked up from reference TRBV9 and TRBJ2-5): DSGVTQTPKHLITATGQRVTLRCSPRSGDLSVYWYQQSLDQGLQFLIQYYNGEERAKGNILERFSAQQFPDLHSELNLSSLELGDSALYFCASGTSGKETQYFGPGTRLLVL.

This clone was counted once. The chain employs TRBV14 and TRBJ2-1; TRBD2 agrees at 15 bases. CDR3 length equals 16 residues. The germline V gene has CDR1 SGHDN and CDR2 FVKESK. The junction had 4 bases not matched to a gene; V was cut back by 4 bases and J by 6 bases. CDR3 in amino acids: CASSRPGLAGGNEQFF. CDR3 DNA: TGTGCCAGCAGCCGACCGGGACTAGCGGGAGGCAATGAGCAGTTCTTC.

For the CDR3, the DNA is TGTGCCACCGAGGGAAAATTTACCTACGAGCAGTACTTC. Translation: CATEGKFTYEQYF. The chain joins TRBV6-5 to TRBJ2-7; weak D call: TRBD2 (5 bases). Germline-derived CDR1 and CDR2 are MNHEY and SVGAGI. Between the trimmed V and J ends, which lost 10 bases and 2 bases, there was a span of 15 bases. The CDR3 is 13 amino acids.

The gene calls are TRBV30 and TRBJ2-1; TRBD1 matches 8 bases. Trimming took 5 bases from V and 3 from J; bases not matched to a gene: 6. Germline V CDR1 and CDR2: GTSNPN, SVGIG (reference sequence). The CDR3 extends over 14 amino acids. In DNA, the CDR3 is TGTGCCTGGGCCTACAGGGGGTACTACAATGAGCAGTTCTTC. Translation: CAWAYRGYYNEQFF.

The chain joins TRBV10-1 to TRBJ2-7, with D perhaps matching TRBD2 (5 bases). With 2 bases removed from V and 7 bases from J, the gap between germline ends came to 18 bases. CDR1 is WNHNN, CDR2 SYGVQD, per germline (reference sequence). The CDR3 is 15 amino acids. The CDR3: CASSEQGRSREEQYF. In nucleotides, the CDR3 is TGCGCCAGCAGTGAGCAAGGGCGGTCCCGGGAAGAGCAGTACTTC.

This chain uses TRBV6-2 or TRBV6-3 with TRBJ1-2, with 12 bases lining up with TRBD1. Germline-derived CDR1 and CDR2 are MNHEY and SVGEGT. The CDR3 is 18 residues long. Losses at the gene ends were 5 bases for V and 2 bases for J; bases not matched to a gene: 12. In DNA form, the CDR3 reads TGTGCCAGCAGTCCGCCACCGGGACAGGGGGCTGCAAACTATGGCTACACCTTC. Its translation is CASSPPPGQGAANYGYTF.

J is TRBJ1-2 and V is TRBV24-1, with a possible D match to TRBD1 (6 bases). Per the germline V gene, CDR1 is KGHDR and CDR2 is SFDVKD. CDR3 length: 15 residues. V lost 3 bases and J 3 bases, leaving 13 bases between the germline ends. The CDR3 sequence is CATSDGTPRDYGYTF. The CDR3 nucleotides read TGTGCCACCAGTGATGGGACACCGCGAGACTATGGCTACACCTTC.

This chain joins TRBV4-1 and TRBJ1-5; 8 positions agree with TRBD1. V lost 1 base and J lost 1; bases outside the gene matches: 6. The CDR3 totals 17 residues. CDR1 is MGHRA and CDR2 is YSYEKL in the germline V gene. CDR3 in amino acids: CASSQGPGGVSNQPQHF. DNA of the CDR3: TGCGCCAGCAGCCAAGGGCCAGGGGGCGTCAGCAATCAGCCCCAGCATTTT.

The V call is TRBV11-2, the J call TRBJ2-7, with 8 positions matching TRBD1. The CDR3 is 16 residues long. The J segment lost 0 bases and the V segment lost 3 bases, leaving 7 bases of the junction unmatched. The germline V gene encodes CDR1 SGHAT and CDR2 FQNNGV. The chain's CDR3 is CASSFGTGPSSYEQYF. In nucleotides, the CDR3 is TGTGCCAGCAGCTTCGGGACAGGCCCGAGCTCCTACGAGCAGTACTTC. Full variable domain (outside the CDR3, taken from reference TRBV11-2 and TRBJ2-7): EAGVAQSPRYKIIEKRQSVAFWCNPISGHATLYWYQQILGQGPKLLIQFQNNGVVDDSQLPKDRFSAERLKGVDSTLKIQPAKLEDSAVYLCASSFGTGPSSYEQYFGPGTRLTVT.

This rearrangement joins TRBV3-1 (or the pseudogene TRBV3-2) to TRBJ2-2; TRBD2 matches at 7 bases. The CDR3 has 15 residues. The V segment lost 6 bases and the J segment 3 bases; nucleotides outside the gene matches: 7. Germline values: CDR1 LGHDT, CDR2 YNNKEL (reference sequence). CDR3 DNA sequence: TGTGCCAGCAGTGGGCTAGCGGAGCACACCGGGGAGCTGTTTTTT. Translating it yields CASSGLAEHTGELFF.

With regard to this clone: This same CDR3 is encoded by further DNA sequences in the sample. The CDR3 protein is CASSVQGDTQYF. For the CDR3, the DNA is TGTGCCAGCAGTGTACAGGGGGATACGCAGTATTTT. V and J are TRBV2 and TRBJ2-3; 7 bases align to TRBD1. The length of the CDR3 is 12 residues. The V segment lost 4 bases and the J segment 6 bases; nucleotides outside the gene matches: 1. The germline V gene encodes CDR1 SNHLY and CDR2 FYNNEI.

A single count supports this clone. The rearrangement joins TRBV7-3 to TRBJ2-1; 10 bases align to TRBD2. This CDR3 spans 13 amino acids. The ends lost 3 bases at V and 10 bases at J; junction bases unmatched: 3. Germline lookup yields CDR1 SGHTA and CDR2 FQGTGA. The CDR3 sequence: CASSFEGLAEQFF. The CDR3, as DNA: TGTGCCAGCAGCTTCGAGGGACTAGCGGAGCAGTTCTTC. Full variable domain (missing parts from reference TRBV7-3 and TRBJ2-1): GAGVSQTPSNKVTEKGKYVELRCDPISGHTALYWYRQSLGQGPEFLIYFQGTGAADDSGLPNDRFFAVRPEGSVSTLKIQRTERGDSAVYLCASSFEGLAEQFFGPGTRLTVL.